The rows below give T cell receptor beta chains drawn from one sample of a study of T cell responses to AZD1222 COVID-19 vaccine. Generated by immunoSEQ multiplex PCR, the TCRdb table keeps only in-frame clones and is missing some. This table holds approximately 170,000 clones, 75% to 90% found once. The sample here was peripheral blood, taken on day 0 of AZD1222 vaccination. The receptor set was obtained from an adult in good health. Each CDR3 is given with its conserved first and last residue. D genes are given only for firm matches. Clone size is shown for a subset of rows, as once, few, many or a class of expanded clone.

clone_size d_call j_call v_call cdr3_nt cdr3_aa
- - TRBJ1-3 TRBV7-6 TGTGCCAGCAGCTTTATCCGGGTTCCAGCCGGAAACACCATATATTTT CASSFIRVPAGNTIYF
- TRBD2 TRBJ2-7 TRBV5-6 TGTGCCAGCAGTGGCCGCGGGGGGCCATCCTACGAGCAGTACTTC CASSGRGGPSYEQYF
- - TRBJ2-2 TRBV6-5 TGTGCCAGCAGTTGGAGGAACACCGGGGAGCTGTTTTTT CASSWRNTGELFF
- - TRBJ1-4 TRBV4-1 TGCGCCAGCAGCCAAGAAGGAAGCTTGAGACCAGATGAAAAACTGTTTTTT CASSQEGSLRPDEKLFF
once - TRBJ2-5 TRBV27 TGTGCCAGCAGTTTCAGGAAGCCTCAAGAGACCCAGTACTTC CASSFRKPQETQYF
- TRBD2 TRBJ2-5 TRBV9 TGTGCCAGCAGCGTATGGGGGGGAGTACAAGAGACCCAGTACTTC CASSVWGGVQETQYF
- - TRBJ1-1 TRBV9 TGTGCCAGCAGCGTAGGGCAGCGCACTGAAGCTTTCTTT CASSVGQRTEAFF
- - TRBJ1-5 TRBV19 TGTGCCAGTAGTATCAGGGACAGCAATCAGCCCCAGCATTTT CASSIRDSNQPQHF
once - TRBJ2-7 TRBV6-5 TGTGCCAGCAGTTACGCCCAGGGGCGCAGCTCCTACGAGCAGTACTTC CASSYAQGRSSYEQYF
- - TRBJ2-7 TRBV5-1 TGCGCCAGCACCGAGCTGGACAGAACCTACGAGCAGTACTTC CASTELDRTYEQYF
- - TRBJ1-5 TRBV7-9 TGTGCCAGCAGCTTAGTCGATCAGCCCCAGCATTTT CASSLVDQPQHF
- - TRBJ1-1 TRBV20-1 TGCAGTGCGACGGTAGGGGGTTTAGCTTTCTTT CSATVGGLAFF
- - TRBJ1-1 TRBV7-9 TGTGCCAGCAGCTTAAGCCTCAGGAACACTGAAGCTTTCTTT CASSLSLRNTEAFF
- - TRBJ1-1 TRBV12-3/TRBV12-4 TGTGCCAGCAGTTTAGCGGGGGAGTATAGGGCTTTCTTT CASSLAGEYRAFF
- - TRBJ2-3 TRBV7-3 TGTGCCAGCAGCTTATTTATGGGGGACAATACGCAGTATTTT CASSLFMGDNTQYF
- - TRBJ2-3 TRBV9 TGTGCCAGCAGCGCGGCAGATACGCAGTATTTT CASSAADTQYF
- TRBD1 TRBJ1-5 TRBV18 TGTGCCAGCTCACCACTTGGGACAGGGGGTCAGCCCCAGCATTTT CASSPLGTGGQPQHF
- - TRBJ1-1 TRBV12-3/TRBV12-4 TGTGCCAGCAGTTTAAATGGGTTCACTGAAGCTTTCTTT CASSLNGFTEAFF
- - TRBJ2-1 TRBV12-2 TGTGCAAGTCGCTTAGAGACTAGCGGAGCCACCTACAATGAGCAGTTCTTC CASRLETSGATYNEQFF
- - TRBJ1-3 TRBV4-2 TGTGCCAGCAGCCAAGATCTTCGGCAGTCTGGAAACACCATATATTTT CASSQDLRQSGNTIYF
- - TRBJ2-5 TRBV2 TGTGCCAGCAGGAGGGGACTCCAAGAGACCCAGTACTTC CASRRGLQETQYF
- - TRBJ2-7 TRBV5-1 TGCGCCAGCAGTCTGGGGCAGGGAGGAGGACTCCACGAGCAGTACTTC CASSLGQGGGLHEQYF
- TRBD2 TRBJ2-1 TRBV27 TGTGCCAGCAGTCCCGGGGGGGCGGCGTACAATGAGCAGTTCTTC CASSPGGAAYNEQFF
- - TRBJ1-2 TRBV3-1/TRBV3-2 TGTGCCAGCAGCCAAGAGGGGACTGGGAGTGGCTACACCTTC CASSQEGTGSGYTF
once TRBD1 TRBJ1-2 TRBV10-3 TGTGCCATCAGTGACCACGCTCAGGGGGGGCAAGGCTACACCTTC CAISDHAQGGQGYTF
- - TRBJ1-2 TRBV27 TGTGCCAGCAGTTTAGTCTCAGGGTTCGGCCTGAACTATGGCTACACCTTC CASSLVSGFGLNYGYTF
- - TRBJ1-4 TRBV6-5 TGTGCCAGCAGCCCGCGAGTAGTGAGAGGCGAAAAACTGTTTTTT CASSPRVVRGEKLFF
- - TRBJ1-3 TRBV5-6 TGTGCCAGCAGCCCGGGCTCTTTAGGAAACACCATATATTTT CASSPGSLGNTIYF
- TRBD1 TRBJ1-5 TRBV7-3 TGTGCCAGCAGCACAGGGGTTAATCAGCCCCAGCATTTT CASSTGVNQPQHF
- TRBD1 TRBJ2-7 TRBV18 TGTGCCAGCTCACCTAAGACCGGGACAGGCTACGAGCAGTACTTC CASSPKTGTGYEQYF
- - TRBJ2-2 TRBV5-8 TGTGCCAGCAGGCCTTGGTCCGGGGAGCTGTTTTTT CASRPWSGELFF
- - TRBJ2-3 TRBV19 TGTGCCAGTAGTATTAAGTTTCGAGTCAGCACAGATACGCAGTATTTT CASSIKFRVSTDTQYF
- TRBD1 TRBJ1-6 TRBV4-3 TGCGCCAGCAGCCGAGAGAGCACAGGGGCCAATTCACCCCTCCACTTT CASSRESTGANSPLHF
- TRBD2 TRBJ2-3 TRBV14 TGTGCCAGCAGCGAGCTTAGCGGGGGCCTCACAGATACGCAGTATTTT CASSELSGGLTDTQYF
- TRBD1 TRBJ1-1 TRBV29-1 TGCAGCGTTGAAGATAGGTCAGGGGGCGAGTACACTGAAGCTTTCTTT CSVEDRSGGEYTEAFF
once TRBD1 TRBJ1-1 TRBV5-6 TGTGCCAGCAGCGCGACAGGGGGAGGCACTGAAGCTTTCTTT CASSATGGGTEAFF
once TRBD2 TRBJ2-1 TRBV3-1/TRBV3-2 TGTGCCAGCAGCGAAGGACTAGCTGACTACAATGAGCAGTTCTTC CASSEGLADYNEQFF
- TRBD2 TRBJ2-7 TRBV9 TGTGCCAGCAGCGTAGGATCAAGCGGGGGATCCTACGAGCAGTACTTC CASSVGSSGGSYEQYF
once TRBD2 TRBJ2-7 TRBV9 TGTGCCAGCAGCCCCCGGACTAGCGGGCTTGTCGAGCAGTACTTC CASSPRTSGLVEQYF
- - TRBJ1-2 TRBV2 TGTGCCAGCGCCGAATATGGCTACACCTTC CASAEYGYTF
- TRBD1 TRBJ1-3 TRBV10-3 TGTGCCATCAGTGGTATAAGGGGGCACGGAAACACCATATATTTT CAISGIRGHGNTIYF
once TRBD1 TRBJ2-7 TRBV6-5 TGTGCCAGCAGAAGACAGGGATCCTACGAGCAGTACTTC CASRRQGSYEQYF
- - TRBJ1-2 TRBV30 TGTGCCTGGAGCGACATTTTTGGGGGCGCGAATGGCTACACCTTC CAWSDIFGGANGYTF